The rows below give T cell receptor beta chains drawn from one sample of a study of control samples from healthy donors and cancer patients. Method: immunoSEQ multiplex PCR; TCRdb's copy keeps in-frame clones and lacks some. Counted here are almost 40,000 clones, over 70% occurring once; the ten biggest clones make up about 22%. The sample taken for sequencing was PBMCs. The source of these receptors is a woman aged 55-70 years with lung cancer. Each CDR3 is given with its conserved first and last residue. The D gene is left open where the match is weak. Some rows have no size entry. The others give once, few or many, or a class for an expanded clone.

clone_size: .; j_call: TRBJ2-7; d_call: .; v_call: TRBV5-1; cdr3_nt: TGCGCCAGCAGCCCGGACCCCCGGCGATCCTACGAGCAGTACTTC; cdr3_aa: CASSPDPRRSYEQYF
clone_size: once; j_call: TRBJ1-4; d_call: .; v_call: TRBV3-1/TRBV3-2; cdr3_nt: TGTGCCAGCAGCCTACGGGATGAAAAACTGTTTTTT; cdr3_aa: CASSLRDEKLFF
clone_size: .; j_call: TRBJ2-2; d_call: TRBD2; v_call: TRBV7-3; cdr3_nt: TGTGCCAGCGAGGAGCGGGGGGGCACAAGCACCGGGGAGCTGTTTTTT; cdr3_aa: CASEERGGTSTGELFF
clone_size: .; j_call: TRBJ2-7; d_call: TRBD1; v_call: TRBV7-2; cdr3_nt: TGTGCCAGCAGCTGGGGACAGGGTAACGAGCAGTACTTC; cdr3_aa: CASSWGQGNEQYF
clone_size: few; j_call: TRBJ1-2; d_call: TRBD1; v_call: TRBV28; cdr3_nt: TGTGCCAGCAGGAGACAGGGAGGAGGCTACACCTTC; cdr3_aa: CASRRQGGGYTF
clone_size: once; j_call: TRBJ2-1; d_call: .; v_call: TRBV7-8; cdr3_nt: TGTGCCAGCAGCTTGACCAGACTCAGGAATGAGCAGTTCTTC; cdr3_aa: CASSLTRLRNEQFF
clone_size: once; j_call: TRBJ2-3; d_call: TRBD2; v_call: TRBV30; cdr3_nt: TGTGCCTGGAGTGTACTAGCGGGGTCTAACACAGATACGCAGTATTTT; cdr3_aa: CAWSVLAGSNTDTQYF
clone_size: .; j_call: TRBJ2-7; d_call: .; v_call: TRBV19; cdr3_nt: TGTGCCAGTAGTTCGAAGGCAGGGGGGAAGGCCGAGCAGTACTTC; cdr3_aa: CASSSKAGGKAEQYF
clone_size: .; j_call: TRBJ1-6; d_call: TRBD1; v_call: TRBV5-1; cdr3_nt: TGCGCCAGCAGAAGTAGTAGTACAGGGGAGTCTCGAAATTCACCCCTCCACTTT; cdr3_aa: CASRSSSTGESRNSPLHF
clone_size: .; j_call: TRBJ1-1; d_call: TRBD1; v_call: TRBV30; cdr3_nt: TGTGCCTGGAGTGTAATAGGACAGGTGAACACTGAAGCTTTCTTT; cdr3_aa: CAWSVIGQVNTEAFF
clone_size: .; j_call: TRBJ1-2; d_call: .; v_call: TRBV6-2/TRBV6-3; cdr3_nt: TGTGCCAGCAGTTACTCGTGGAAGGATGGCTACACCTTC; cdr3_aa: CASSYSWKDGYTF
clone_size: .; j_call: TRBJ1-5; d_call: .; v_call: TRBV7-6; cdr3_nt: TGTGCCAGCAGCTTAGGGCAGAGCGGCAATCAGCCCCAGCATTTT; cdr3_aa: CASSLGQSGNQPQHF
clone_size: .; j_call: TRBJ1-5; d_call: .; v_call: TRBV25-1; cdr3_nt: TGTGCCAGCAGTGCAAATACGGGGAGCACTGATCAGCCCCAGCATTTT; cdr3_aa: CASSANTGSTDQPQHF
clone_size: .; j_call: TRBJ2-5; d_call: TRBD2; v_call: TRBV7-3; cdr3_nt: TGTGCCAGCAGCCATACTAGCGGGGAACAAGAGACCCAGTACTTC; cdr3_aa: CASSHTSGEQETQYF
clone_size: .; j_call: TRBJ2-2; d_call: .; v_call: TRBV6-5; cdr3_nt: TGTGCCAGCAGTTACAGTGTCGGGAGCTCCGGGGAGCTGTTTTTT; cdr3_aa: CASSYSVGSSGELFF
clone_size: .; j_call: TRBJ1-6; d_call: .; v_call: TRBV28; cdr3_nt: TGTGCCAGCAGTTCCGCCGGGTTGATAGGCTCTCCCCTCCACTTT; cdr3_aa: CASSSAGLIGSPLHF
clone_size: .; j_call: TRBJ1-1; d_call: TRBD1; v_call: TRBV4-1; cdr3_nt: TGCGCCAGCAGCCCTCGGGGGACAGCAAACACTGAAGCTTTCTTT; cdr3_aa: CASSPRGTANTEAFF
clone_size: .; j_call: TRBJ2-1; d_call: TRBD1; v_call: TRBV20-1; cdr3_nt: TGCAGTGCCCAACAGGGGAATGAGCAGTTCTTC; cdr3_aa: CSAQQGNEQFF
clone_size: .; j_call: TRBJ1-1; d_call: .; v_call: TRBV6-5; cdr3_nt: TGTGCCAGCAGCTCCGTGGGAATGAACACTGAAGCTTTCTTT; cdr3_aa: CASSSVGMNTEAFF
clone_size: .; j_call: TRBJ2-4; d_call: TRBD1; v_call: TRBV23-1; cdr3_nt: TGCGCCAGCAGTCAATCGCGGGACAGGGGGATGAACATTCAGTACTTC; cdr3_aa: CASSQSRDRGMNIQYF
clone_size: .; j_call: TRBJ2-7; d_call: .; v_call: TRBV7-2; cdr3_nt: TGTGCCAGCAGCTTTGACCCGACCCAGGAGGCCTACGAGCAGTACTTC; cdr3_aa: CASSFDPTQEAYEQYF
clone_size: once; j_call: TRBJ2-7; d_call: .; v_call: TRBV5-6; cdr3_nt: TGTGCCAGCAGGACCCGGGCCCTTTCCTACGAGCAGTACTTC; cdr3_aa: CASRTRALSYEQYF
clone_size: .; j_call: TRBJ1-1; d_call: .; v_call: TRBV6-5; cdr3_nt: TGTGCCAGCAGTTACGACGATGTGATGAACACTGAAGCTTTCTTT; cdr3_aa: CASSYDDVMNTEAFF
clone_size: .; j_call: TRBJ1-2; d_call: TRBD1; v_call: TRBV7-9; cdr3_nt: TGTGCCAGCAGCCCCACAGGGGCCGATAGCGGCTACACCTTC; cdr3_aa: CASSPTGADSGYTF
clone_size: .; j_call: TRBJ1-3; d_call: TRBD1; v_call: TRBV5-1; cdr3_nt: TGCGCCAGCAGCTCGCGGACAGGTGGAAAAAACACCATATATTTT; cdr3_aa: CASSSRTGGKNTIYF
clone_size: .; j_call: TRBJ2-7; d_call: .; v_call: TRBV3-1/TRBV3-2; cdr3_nt: TGTGCCAGCAGCCCTCTAGCCGCCTACGAGCAGTACTTC; cdr3_aa: CASSPLAAYEQYF
clone_size: .; j_call: TRBJ1-1; d_call: .; v_call: TRBV18; cdr3_nt: TGTGCCAGCTCAGGGTGGGGCGCCACTGAAGCTTTCTTT; cdr3_aa: CASSGWGATEAFF
clone_size: .; j_call: TRBJ1-5; d_call: .; v_call: TRBV10-3; cdr3_nt: TGTGCCATCAGTGAAGGGTACCAGGACCAGCCCCAGCATTTT; cdr3_aa: CAISEGYQDQPQHF
clone_size: .; j_call: TRBJ2-3; d_call: .; v_call: TRBV14; cdr3_nt: TGTGCCAGCAGCCCCAGCACAGATACGCAGTATTTT; cdr3_aa: CASSPSTDTQYF
clone_size: .; j_call: TRBJ2-6; d_call: .; v_call: TRBV6-2/TRBV6-3; cdr3_nt: TGTGCCAGCAGTTATACAGGGTCTGGGGCCAACGTCCTGACTTTC; cdr3_aa: CASSYTGSGANVLTF
clone_size: .; j_call: TRBJ1-3; d_call: .; v_call: TRBV25-1; cdr3_nt: TGTGCCAGCAGTGAAGGGACCTGGGAGAACACCATATATTTT; cdr3_aa: CASSEGTWENTIYF
clone_size: .; j_call: TRBJ1-4; d_call: .; v_call: TRBV7-9; cdr3_nt: TGTGCCAGCAGCTTATTCCCAGGTCGGGAAAAACTGTTTTTT; cdr3_aa: CASSLFPGREKLFF
clone_size: once; j_call: TRBJ1-5; d_call: .; v_call: TRBV2; cdr3_nt: TGTGCCAGCAGTGAAAGGTCCAGGCATCAGCCCCAGCATTTT; cdr3_aa: CASSERSRHQPQHF
clone_size: once; j_call: TRBJ2-3; d_call: TRBD2; v_call: TRBV4-2; cdr3_nt: TGTGCCAGCAGCCAAGATAGGGCCACTAGCGGTTTTTTCACAGATACGCAGTATTTT; cdr3_aa: CASSQDRATSGFFTDTQYF
clone_size: .; j_call: TRBJ1-4; d_call: TRBD1; v_call: TRBV7-2; cdr3_nt: TGTGCCAGCAGCTCCAGTCTAACAGGGGCTTCGAATGAAAAACTGTTTTTT; cdr3_aa: CASSSSLTGASNEKLFF
clone_size: .; j_call: TRBJ2-5; d_call: .; v_call: TRBV5-1; cdr3_nt: TGCGCCAGCAGCCCCCCAGCAGCGCGAGAGACCCAGTACTTC; cdr3_aa: CASSPPAARETQYF
clone_size: .; j_call: TRBJ1-5; d_call: TRBD1; v_call: TRBV7-6; cdr3_nt: TGTGCCAGCAGCCCGACCGGGGCAGGGGGAAATCAGCCCCAGCATTTT; cdr3_aa: CASSPTGAGGNQPQHF
clone_size: .; j_call: TRBJ2-7; d_call: TRBD2; v_call: TRBV3-1/TRBV3-2; cdr3_nt: TGTGCCAGCAGCCTCGGACTAGCGGGGGTCGGGAGCGAGCAGTACTTC; cdr3_aa: CASSLGLAGVGSEQYF
clone_size: .; j_call: TRBJ2-7; d_call: .; v_call: TRBV4-1; cdr3_nt: TGCGCCAGCAGCCAACAAATTCCGGGACACCTTACCCTCTACGAGCAGTACTTC; cdr3_aa: CASSQQIPGHLTLYEQYF
clone_size: .; j_call: TRBJ2-7; d_call: .; v_call: TRBV18; cdr3_nt: TGTGCCAGCTCACCTCAGGGGGGAGACTATACCTACGAGCAGTACTTC; cdr3_aa: CASSPQGGDYTYEQYF
clone_size: once; j_call: TRBJ2-2; d_call: .; v_call: TRBV30; cdr3_nt: TGTGCCTCCGAGTTCCAGTCCTACACCGGGGAGCTGTTTTTT; cdr3_aa: CASEFQSYTGELFF
clone_size: medium-sized; j_call: TRBJ1-1; d_call: .; v_call: TRBV27; cdr3_nt: TGTGCCAGCAGTTTGCACGGGTCAGGAGCTGAAGCTTTCTTT; cdr3_aa: CASSLHGSGAEAFF
clone_size: .; j_call: TRBJ1-1; d_call: TRBD1; v_call: TRBV5-8; cdr3_nt: TGTGCCAGCAGCCTCTTGGGGACAGGACACGCTTTCTTT; cdr3_aa: CASSLLGTGHAFF
clone_size: .; j_call: TRBJ1-1; d_call: .; v_call: TRBV7-8; cdr3_nt: TGTGCCAGCAGCCGCTCGGGGGCCTTTGGCACTGAAGCTTTCTTT; cdr3_aa: CASSRSGAFGTEAFF
clone_size: few; j_call: TRBJ1-1; d_call: TRBD1; v_call: TRBV18; cdr3_nt: TGTGCCAGCTCACCACAGGGGGCCGAACATAATGAAGCTTTCTTT; cdr3_aa: CASSPQGAEHNEAFF
clone_size: .; j_call: TRBJ1-2; d_call: .; v_call: TRBV6-5; cdr3_nt: TGTGCCAGCAGTTCACACTCTACAGGAGGCTACACCTTC; cdr3_aa: CASSSHSTGGYTF
clone_size: few; j_call: TRBJ2-7; d_call: .; v_call: TRBV2; cdr3_nt: TGTGCCAGCAGTGAGAGGTTTGGAGGGGCCGTGAGAATAGCTCCGGGCGAGTACTTC; cdr3_aa: CASSERFGGAVRIAPGEYF
clone_size: .; j_call: TRBJ1-3; d_call: .; v_call: TRBV6-2/TRBV6-3; cdr3_nt: TGTGCCAGCAGTTACTCCTCTACTTTCTCTGGAAACACCATATATTTT; cdr3_aa: CASSYSSTFSGNTIYF
clone_size: .; j_call: TRBJ1-5; d_call: .; v_call: TRBV6-2/TRBV6-3; cdr3_nt: TGTGCCAGCAGTTATCTCCTTGGGACGGCAGCTCCAGGTCAGCCCCAGCATTTT; cdr3_aa: CASSYLLGTAAPGQPQHF
clone_size: .; j_call: TRBJ1-4; d_call: .; v_call: TRBV12-3/TRBV12-4; cdr3_nt: TGTGCCAGCAGGATACAGGGTGAAAAACTGTTTTTT; cdr3_aa: CASRIQGEKLFF